This TCR beta chain was recovered during a study of cytomegalovirus exposure and HLA in healthy donors. PCR employed 60 Vbeta and 13 Jbeta primers. The data were produced by immunoSEQ multiplex PCR, yet TCRdb's version contains in-frame clones alone and is incomplete. Altogether 150,000 to 200,000 clones are present, roughly 77% being singletons, with the ten largest covering 4.7%. Nominal health characterized the donors when sampled, though unrecorded immune exposures were likely. CDR3 size: 12 residues. Germline V gene sequence: CDR1 MNHNY, CDR2 SVGAGI (reference sequence). V lost 5 bases to trimming and J lost 2 bases, with 5 bases between them.

The rearrangement links TRBV6-6 to TRBJ2-3; D unclear. The TCR was taken from a young man in good health and CMV-seropositive. The sample consisted of PBMCs. This CDR3 reads CASSLNTDTQYF. CDR3 sequence (DNA): TGTGCCAGCAGTCTAAACACAGATACGCAGTATTTT.